This T cell receptor beta chain was sequenced in a study of cytomegalovirus exposure and HLA in healthy donors. On this clone itself: The antigen is not known.

Sequencing was performed with immunoSEQ multiplex PCR; in TCRdb, only in-frame clones are kept and a portion is missing. This table has 170,000 or so clones, 85% appearing once. Study conclusions and caveats: High sensitivity and specificity were reportedly achieved when the classifier diagnosed cytomegalovirus status. The study flagged about 150 TCR beta chains as cytomegalovirus-associated.

In germline, CDR1 is KGHSH, CDR2 LQKENI. The junction had 4 bases not matched to a gene; V was cut back by 6 bases and J by 1 base. The CDR3 is 14 residues long. The chain carries TRBV18 and TRBJ2-7; 9 bases map to TRBD1. Sequenced: PBMCs. The source is a man aged 18 to 30 in good health and CMV-seropositive. Here the CDR3 reads CASSPGTGSYEQYF. For the CDR3, the DNA is TGTGCCAGCTCCCCCGGGACAGGGTCCTACGAGCAGTACTTC.